This TCR beta chain was sequenced for a study of T cell repertoires in ileal Crohn's disease. CDR1 is SEHNR, CDR2 FQNEAQ, per germline (reference sequence). The V gene end was trimmed by 1 base and the J gene end by 10 bases; junction bases not matched to a gene: 0. The CDR3 has 11 amino acids. General observations from the study: Clonality above 26.8% at surgery always came with endoscopic recurrence.

This clone has only a few counts. As yet, its antigen is unknown. Repertoires were generated with immunoSEQ multiplex PCR, while TCRdb's copy carries only in-frame clones and drops some. The repertoire holds roughly 9,100 clones, 80% seen once, with around 13% in the top ten. The receptor was isolated from an adult with Crohn's disease. The sample taken for sequencing was ileal tissue. V and J are TRBV7-9 and TRBJ1-1; TRBD1 agrees at 7 bases. CDR3 residues: CASSLGQGAFF. CDR3 in DNA: TGTGCCAGCAGCTTAGGACAGGGAGCTTTCTTT.